These 26 T cell receptor beta chains share one sample of origin, sequenced in a study of blood T cell repertoires in COVID-19. The table came from immunoSEQ multiplex PCR; TCRdb's copy has only in-frame clones and leaves some out. The sample comprises 150,000 to 200,000 clones, more than 75% of which are singletons, and approximately 2% rests with the top ten. The sequenced sample was peripheral blood. Receptors originate from a man over 45 who had recovered from COVID-19.

This sequence joins TRBV2 and TRBJ1-4; tentative D call: TRBD1 (5 bases). There are 15 residues in the CDR3. Germline CDR1 and CDR2: SNHLY and FYNNEI. Trimming cost V 1 base and J 7 bases, with 13 bases left between them. DNA of the CDR3: TGTGCCAGCAGTGAAGATCGCACAAGGGGTGAAAAACTGTTTTTT. Translated: CASSEDRTRGEKLFF.

The V call is TRBV7-2, the J call TRBJ2-4; no reliable D call. V was cut by 6 bases and J by 3 bases, with 15 bases left in between. Germline values: CDR1 SGHTA, CDR2 FQGNSA. The CDR3 is 15 residues long. The CDR3 spells CASSPRNGDKNIQYF. Here the CDR3 DNA reads TGTGCCAGCAGTCCTAGAAACGGAGACAAAAACATTCAGTACTTC. Based on the CDR3 plus reference TRBV7-2 and TRBJ2-4, the full variable domain is GAGVSQSPSNKVTEKGKDVELRCDPISGHTALYWYRQSLGQGLEFLIYFQGNSAPDKSGLPSDRFSAERTGGSVSTLTIQRTQQEDSAVYLCASSPRNGDKNIQYFGAGTRLSVL.

This clone was detected a few times. J is TRBJ2-1 and V is TRBV11-3; 15 bases map to TRBD2. The germline V gene encodes CDR1 SGHNT and CDR2 YENEEA. CDR3 length: 18 amino acids. Unmatched junction bases numbered 8, after V lost 4 bases and J lost 4 bases. The CDR3 spells CASSSGLAGGISYNEQFF. As DNA, the CDR3 is TGTGCCAGCAGCTCCGGACTAGCGGGAGGGATATCGTACAATGAGCAGTTCTTC.

J is TRBJ1-5 and V is TRBV12-3 or TRBV12-4, with 8 bases fitting TRBD1. The CDR3 length is 13 residues. The ends lost 6 bases at V and 6 bases at J; junction bases unmatched: 4. The DNA for the CDR3 is TGTGCCAGCAGAGGCACAGGGGGTCAGCCCCAGCATTTT. Translating it yields CASRGTGGQPQHF.

This chain links TRBV27 with TRBJ2-5; a weak D match, TRBD1 (6 bases). The V gene's germline CDR1 is MNHEY and CDR2 SMNVEV (reference sequence). The CDR3 runs to 14 residues. With 1 base removed from V and 5 bases from J, the gap between germline ends came to 11 bases. In nucleotides, the CDR3 is TGTGCCAGCAGTTTATTGGGGGCAAGGGAGACCCAGTACTTC. It codes for CASSLLGARETQYF.

J is TRBJ2-1 and V is TRBV10-3; 9 nucleotides agree with TRBD2. Germline-derived CDR1 and CDR2 are ENHRY and SYGVKD. The CDR3 runs to 14 residues. The V and J ends lost 7 bases and 0 bases, in that order; junction bases with no gene match: 1. CDR3: CAIMRGGSYNEQFF. The DNA for the CDR3 is TGTGCCATCATGCGGGGGGGCTCCTACAATGAGCAGTTCTTC.

The chain recombines TRBV6-5 with TRBJ1-1, with D unresolved. Trimming removed 2 bases at V and 0 bases at J, with 7 bases between. The CDR3 consists of 14 residues. Germline CDR1 reads MNHEY; CDR2 reads SVGAGI. The CDR3 is CASSYAGLNTEAFF. The CDR3 coding sequence is TGTGCCAGCAGTTACGCAGGTTTGAACACTGAAGCTTTCTTT.

This clone showed up just once. The rearrangement joins TRBV19 to TRBJ1-1; D is undetermined. Trimming removed 8 bases from V and 9 bases from J, with 19 bases in between. Germline CDR1 LNHDA, CDR2 SQIVND (reference sequence). The CDR3 runs 13 residues. The CDR3 spells CASYDFVRSQAFF. The CDR3 coding sequence is TGTGCCAGTTATGACTTTGTAAGGAGCCAAGCTTTCTTT.

The genes are TRBV28 and TRBJ1-2; unclear D gene. The CDR3 consists of 12 residues. Between the trimmed V and J ends, which lost 8 bases and 4 bases, there was a span of 11 bases. CDR1 and CDR2 (germline): MDHEN, SYDVKM. The CDR3: CASSQASYGYTF. CDR3 sequence (DNA): TGTGCCAGCTCTCAGGCCTCCTATGGCTACACCTTC.

The chain has TRBV5-1 and TRBJ2-7; 9 bases are shared with TRBD2. Trimming took 8 bases from V and 6 from J; bases not matched to a gene: 12. Germline V gene lookup returns CDR1 SGHRS and CDR2 YFSETQ. This CDR3 has 14 residues. The CDR3, as DNA: TGCGCCAGTAGACTAGCGGTACTGGGAGGCGAGCAGTACTTC. Amino acids: CASRLAVLGGEQYF.

The genes are TRBV29-1 and TRBJ2-2, with 9 bases lining up with TRBD1. CDR3 size: 14 residues. The germline V gene encodes CDR1 SQVTM and CDR2 ANQGSEA. Losses at the gene ends were 7 bases for V and 0 bases for J; bases not matched to a gene: 3. The CDR3: CSGGTGTNTGELFF. As DNA, the CDR3 is TGCAGCGGAGGGACAGGGACGAACACCGGGGAGCTGTTTTTT.

This chain joins TRBV28 and TRBJ1-4; no clear D. The germline V gene encodes CDR1 MDHEN and CDR2 SYDVKM. V was cut by 5 bases and J by 0 bases, with 10 bases left in between. The CDR3 runs 15 residues. The DNA of the CDR3 is TGTGCCAGCAGTGGGAGGTCCTCAACTAATGAAAAACTGTTTTTT. Its protein is CASSGRSSTNEKLFF.

The rearrangement uses TRBV30 and TRBJ2-5, with a possible D match to TRBD2 (5 bases). V lost 0 bases and J 1 base, leaving 9 bases between the germline ends. Germline V gene sequence: CDR1 GTSNPN, CDR2 SVGIG (reference sequence). The CDR3 length is 14 residues. CDR3 DNA sequence: TGTGCCTGGAGTGTAGGCGGGCGCCAAGAGACCCAGTACTTC. This codes for CAWSVGGRQETQYF.

The chain is built from TRBV19 and TRBJ1-2; tentative D call: TRBD1 (5 bases). Trimming pared 3 bases from V and 0 bases from J, leaving 17 bases between. The CDR3 is 17 amino acids. CDR1 is LNHDA, CDR2 SQIVND, per germline (reference sequence). The CDR3 loop is CASSMGYGAEANYGYTF. The CDR3 DNA is TGTGCCAGTAGTATGGGTTATGGGGCAGAAGCTAACTATGGCTACACCTTC.

This sequence joins TRBV7-3 and TRBJ2-5; D is unresolved. CDR3 length equals 16 residues. With 2 bases removed from V and 5 bases from J, the gap between germline ends came to 18 bases. Per the germline V gene, CDR1 is SGHTA and CDR2 is FQGTGA. CDR3 in amino acids: CASSLLGNSYLETQYF. The CDR3 DNA follows: TGTGCCAGCAGCTTATTAGGAAACAGTTACTTGGAGACCCAGTACTTC.

The chain links TRBV5-8 to TRBJ1-5, with a tentative D call TRBD1 (5 bases). Trimming removed 5 bases at V and 1 base at J, with 16 bases between. CDR3 length: 16 amino acids. CDR1 is SGHTS and CDR2 is YDEGEE in the germline V gene. The CDR3 DNA sequence: TGTGCCAGCAGGGCGTTGGCGGGGCGAAGCAATCAGCCCCAGCATTTT. This translates into CASRALAGRSNQPQHF.

This chain uses TRBV9 with TRBJ2-5; TRBD2 is a possible D gene (5 bases). This CDR3 spans 19 amino acids. Deletions cut 3 bases from V and 2 bases from J, with 26 bases between. The V gene's germline CDR1 is SGDLS and CDR2 YYNGEE. The CDR3: CASSAVNPLVPAKQETQYF. The CDR3 region has the DNA TGTGCCAGCAGCGCAGTGAATCCACTAGTACCAGCTAAGCAAGAGACCCAGTACTTC. The full variable domain, with the rest looked up from reference TRBV9 and TRBJ2-5, is DSGVTQTPKHLITATGQRVTLRCSPRSGDLSVYWYQQSLDQGLQFLIQYYNGEERAKGNILERFSAQQFPDLHSELNLSSLELGDSALYFCASSAVNPLVPAKQETQYFGPGTRLLVL.

V usage is TRBV19 and J usage is TRBJ2-2; 9 bases are a match to TRBD1. V gave up 3 bases and J gave up 4 bases; unmatched junction bases: 6. The CDR3 sequence is 16 residues long. Germline V gene lookup returns CDR1 LNHDA and CDR2 SQIVND (reference sequence). CDR3 region: CASSIEQGAFTGELFF. The CDR3 nucleotides are TGTGCCAGTAGTATTGAACAGGGGGCTTTCACCGGGGAGCTGTTTTTT.

The V and J genes are TRBV28 and TRBJ1-2; D is uncertain. Germline-derived CDR1 and CDR2 are MDHEN and SYDVKM. This CDR3 spans 13 amino acids. V was trimmed by 3 bases and J by 1 base, leaving 6 bases between them. The CDR3 DNA is TGTGCCAGCAGTTTCAACGGTAACTATGGCTACACCTTC. Protein product: CASSFNGNYGYTF.

The chain uses TRBV18 and TRBJ2-7, with 7 nucleotides matching TRBD1. The J segment lost 5 bases and the V segment lost 3 bases, leaving 13 bases of the junction unmatched. There are 16 residues in the CDR3. Germline CDR1 is KGHSH and CDR2 is LQKENI. The CDR3 DNA reads as TGTGCCAGCTCACCCGTCCAGGGGGTTCTGGGGGACGAGCAGTACTTC. This sequence encodes CASSPVQGVLGDEQYF. The full variable domain, rest sourced from reference TRBV18 and TRBJ2-7, is NAGVMQNPRHLVRRRGQEARLRCSPMKGHSHVYWYRQLPEEGLKFMVYLQKENIIDESGMPKERFSAEFPKEGPSILRIQQVVRGDSAAYFCASSPVQGVLGDEQYFGPGTRLTVT.

Concerning this clone: At one end the junction does not follow the germline gene, possibly because of a read error. This chain links TRBV6-6 with TRBJ1-2; 9 positions agree with TRBD1. From germline, CDR1 is MNHNY and CDR2 SVGAGI (reference sequence). This CDR3 is 13 amino acids long. The CDR3 loop reads CASSYGTGYDYTF. Written as DNA, the CDR3 is TGTGCCAGCAGTTACGGGACAGGGTATGACTACACCTTC.

The chain carries TRBV4-3 and TRBJ1-6; no clear D gene. V dropped 1 base and J dropped 8 bases, with 15 bases sitting between them. The V gene's germline CDR1 is LGHNA and CDR2 YSLEER. CDR3 length equals 16 residues. The CDR3 reads CASSQVPLSGDSPLHF. As DNA, the CDR3 is TGCGCCAGCAGCCAAGTACCTCTTTCCGGGGATTCACCCCTCCACTTT.

The chain recombines TRBV5-4 with TRBJ1-1, with 7 bases aligning to TRBD1. V lost 4 bases and J lost 5; bases outside the gene matches: 8. Germline V lookup: CDR1 SGHNT, CDR2 YYREEE (reference sequence). This CDR3 region has 14 residues. CDR3 sequence (DNA): TGTGCCAGCAGCACGAAACAGGGGAGAACTGAAGCTTTCTTT. Translating it yields CASSTKQGRTEAFF.

The chain has TRBV7-9 and TRBJ1-6, with 12 bases lining up with TRBD1. With V trimmed by 5 bases and J by 7 bases, 9 bases remained unmatched. The length of the CDR3 is 17 residues. The germline V gene encodes CDR1 SEHNR and CDR2 FQNEAQ (reference sequence). The CDR3 nucleotides read TGTGCCAGCAGCACCCCGGGACAGGGGGCTAAGAATTCACCCCTCCACTTT. Translated, it gives CASSTPGQGAKNSPLHF.

This clone was detected a few times. The chain has TRBV28 and TRBJ1-5; D remains unclear. Germline V gene sequence: CDR1 MDHEN, CDR2 SYDVKM. The ends were cut back, 5 bases at V and 4 bases at J, with 12 bases in the middle. The CDR3 spans 14 residues. The CDR3 DNA reads TGTGCCAGCAGTAGCAAAGGACTGAATCAGCCCCAGCATTTT. Amino acid sequence: CASSSKGLNQPQHF. Full variable domain (rest looked up from reference TRBV28 and TRBJ1-5): DVKVTQSSRYLVKRTGEKVFLECVQDMDHENMFWYRQDPGLGLRLIYFSYDVKMKEKGDIPEGYSVSREKKERFSLILESASTNQTSMYLCASSSKGLNQPQHFGDGTRLSIL.

The chain joins TRBV12-5 to TRBJ1-2; D perhaps matches TRBD1 (6 bases). Trimming removed 0 bases at V and 2 bases at J, with 10 bases between. The germline CDR1 and CDR2 sequences are LGHNT and FRNRAP. There are 15 residues in the CDR3. The CDR3 bases are TGTGCTAGTGGTTTGGTAGGGGACATCAACTATGGCTACACCTTC. It is translated as CASGLVGDINYGYTF.